This T cell receptor beta chain stems from a study of graft-versus-host responses after intestinal transplantation (dated by TCRdb to 2020 to 2023). For the wider study: The transplants that recipients received were multivisceral, liver-intestinal, or isolated intestinal. Anti-thymocyte globulin induction was given to all recipients, followed by maintenance tacrolimus and steroids for about 3 years. After intestinal transplantation, graft-versus-host and host-versus-graft alloreactive T cell clones were followed in the graft, circulation and bone marrow using bulk TCR-beta CDR3 sequencing. To identify alloreactive clones, pre-transplant mixed lymphocyte reaction products were sequenced and then compared with unstimulated pre-transplant donor and recipient T cells. The cohort enrolled under 25 intestinal transplant recipients including one retransplant, and a few patients lacking pretransplant specimens were excluded. Donor T cell macrochimerism was defined as a peak of at least 4% donor T cells among recipient peripheral blood mononuclear cells. Rather than going through the commercial service, samples from three later patients were sequenced in-house on an Illumina MiSeq and processed with MiXCR. The paper's findings and limits, for the study overall: GvH clones were found in recipient bone marrow, and some of the GvH clones appeared earlier in ileal mucosa or blood, which is consistent with an intestinal mucosal origin. In patients with donor T cell macrochimerism, the allografts had high GvH to HvG T cell clonal ratios. The conclusions were limited by the relatively low number and heterogeneity of the intestinal transplant patients. Peak levels of circulating GvH clones were associated with declines in HvG clones early after transplant.

The CDR3 holds 16 amino acids from the cysteine to the phenylalanine. Just the 48-base CDR3 DNA is kept, in frame starting at base 1. According to the germline V gene (reference sequence), CDR1 reads MNHEY and CDR2 reads SMNVEV. Germline trimming amounts to 5 bases on V and 7 bases on J, with 12 as the count of junction bases outside the gene matches. To isolate intraepithelial and lamina propria lymphocytes from graft specimens, dithiothreitol, EDTA incubations and collagenase D digestion were used. Bulk TCR-beta sequencing was performed on serial intestinal graft biopsy specimens collected as late as 600 days after transplant. This clone is a singleton in its sample. Its binding antigen is unknown. Qualities for individual bases were not recorded, and no much larger clone is one base off. Receptor libraries were prepared by the immunoSEQ multiplex PCR assay. For most patients, genomic DNA was subjected to high-throughput TCR-beta CDR3 sequencing by Adaptive Biotechnologies. The authors processed their data as follows. Adaptive's ImmunoSEQ software was the source of the TCR sequencing data for over 15 patients, while three other patients were processed with MiXCR and VDJtools. CDR3 nucleotide sequences shared by donor and recipient were removed because the origin of these sequences could not be assigned. To be classed as alloreactive, a clone needed at least 2-fold expansion over unstimulated cells and a minimum CFSE-low frequency of 0.002% (template counts) or 0.001% (read counts). Clones were considered mappable if detected in sequenced pre-transplant spleen, lymph node, or MLR CFSE-low populations of the donor or recipient. Cumulative frequency of alloreactive clones was calculated as a percentage of all sequences weighted by copy number. TCRdb's version of the immuneACCESS table is confined to in-frame rearrangements and falls short of the full clone set. An unresolved V gene accounts for under half of the shortfall where checked; the remainder is of unknown origin. Clonal size and the V and J genes are those of that table, whereas D and trimming came from the DNA. The sample yields about 7,600 clones; around four fifths were counted once. The ten most abundant clones make up roughly 10% of the sample.

The clonotype was recovered from a human patient who received an intestinal transplant, so some T cells may come from the graft donor. This receptor chain uses TRBV27 and TRBJ2-2; 8 central bases correspond to TRBD1. The material was ileum tissue, obtained roughly 19 weeks after transplant. The DNA sequence follows: TGTGCCAGCAGTCCCCGGCAGGGGGCGCCGGTCGGGGAGCTGTTTTTT. Translated, it reads CASSPRQGAPVGELFF.